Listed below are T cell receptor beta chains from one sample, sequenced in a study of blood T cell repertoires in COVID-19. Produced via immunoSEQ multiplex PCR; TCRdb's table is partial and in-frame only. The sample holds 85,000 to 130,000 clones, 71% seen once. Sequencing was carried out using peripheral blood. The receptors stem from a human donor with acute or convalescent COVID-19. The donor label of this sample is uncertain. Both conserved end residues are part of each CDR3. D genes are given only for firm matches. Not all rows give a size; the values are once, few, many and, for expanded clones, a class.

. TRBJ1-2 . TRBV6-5 TGTGCCAGCAGAGAGACAAGCAACTATGGCTACACCTTC CASRETSNYGYTF
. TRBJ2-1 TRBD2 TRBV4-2 TGTGCCAGCAGCCACGGGACTAGCGGCTACAGCAATGAGCAGTTCTTC CASSHGTSGYSNEQFF
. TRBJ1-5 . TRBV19 TGTGCCAGTAGTATATCCGGGGACTGGAGCAATCAGCCCCAGCATTTT CASSISGDWSNQPQHF
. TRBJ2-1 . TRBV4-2 TGTGCCAGCAGCCAAGTATCGCTAGTAAGCAATGAGCAGTTCTTC CASSQVSLVSNEQFF
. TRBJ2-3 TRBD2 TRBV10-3 TGTGCCATCAGTGAGTTGCGACTAGCTTCGATCACAGATACGCAGTATTTT CAISELRLASITDTQYF
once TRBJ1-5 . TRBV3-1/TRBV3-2 TGTGCCAGCAGCCAAGATCCGGTGGCAGGGAAAGGCAATCAGCCCCAGCATTTT CASSQDPVAGKGNQPQHF
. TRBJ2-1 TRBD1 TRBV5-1 TGCGCCAGCAGCTCCCTCACAGGGGGCGAGCAGTTCTTC CASSSLTGGEQFF
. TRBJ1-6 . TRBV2 TGTGCCAGAGAAACAGGTATGTATAATTCACCCCTCCACTTT CARETGMYNSPLHF
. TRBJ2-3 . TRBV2 TGTGCCAGCCTCAGGGCGTATACGCAGTATTTT CASLRAYTQYF
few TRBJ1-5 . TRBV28 TGTGCCAGCAGACCAAGGAGCAGGAGGGGCCTTTATAGCAATCAGCCCCAGCATTTT CASRPRSRRGLYSNQPQHF
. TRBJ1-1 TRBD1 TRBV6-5 TGTGCCAGTGTTCCGGGACAGGGGAAAGGCACTGAAGCTTTCTTT CASVPGQGKGTEAFF
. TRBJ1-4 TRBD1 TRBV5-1 TGCGCCAGCAGCTTTGGGGACAGCCGAGATGAAAAACTGTTTTTT CASSFGDSRDEKLFF
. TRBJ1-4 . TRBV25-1 TGTGCCAGCAGTGCCGGGGGGAAGGGTGAAAAACTGTTTTTT CASSAGGKGEKLFF
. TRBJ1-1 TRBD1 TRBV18 TGTGCCAGCTCACGATCCGACAGGGGAGACATGAACACTGAAGCTTTCTTT CASSRSDRGDMNTEAFF
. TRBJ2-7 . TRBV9 TGTGCCAGCAGCAGACGGGACTCAGATTACGAGCAGTACTTC CASSRRDSDYEQYF
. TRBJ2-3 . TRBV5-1 TGCGCCAGCAGCTCCCAACTAGGTACGCAGTATTTT CASSSQLGTQYF
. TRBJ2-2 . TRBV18 TGTGCCAGCTCCCCAGGACACACCAACACCGGGGAGCTGTTTTTT CASSPGHTNTGELFF
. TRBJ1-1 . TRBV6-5 TGTGCCAGCAGTCGAGGTAGAAACTCTGAAGCTTTCTTT CASSRGRNSEAFF